The clone carrying this T cell receptor (beta chain) has at least ten counts. A single record per CDR3 protein comes from TCRdb applying MiXCR to the 5' RACE reads. Of roughly 23,000 distinct CDR3 sequences detected, around 3.3% appear once; the ten largest clones hold 5.5% to 6.5%. This CDR3 has 13 residues. V gave up 1 base and J gave up 10 bases, with 11 bases separating them. The germline V gene encodes CDR1 SGHTA and CDR2 FQGTGA. These data belong to a study of early T cells in non-severe SARS-CoV-2 infection. The TCR originated in an adult who was a healthcare worker with PCR-confirmed SARS-CoV-2 infection or an uninfected control (not recorded which). The rearrangement joins TRBV7-3 to TRBJ2-1; D uncertain. Input material: whole blood. The CDR3: CASSLIRDAEQFF. CDR3 DNA sequence: TGTGCCAGCAGCTTAATCCGCGACGCCGAGCAGTTCTTC.